The rows below give T cell receptor beta chains drawn from one sample of a study of control samples from healthy donors and cancer patients. Profiled with immunoSEQ multiplex PCR; TCRdb holds only in-frame clones, not every one. In the table there are about 160,000 clones, around 95% of which are singletons. The source material was blood. Source of these receptors: a woman aged 40 to 55 in good health. Both conserved end residues are part of each CDR3. Each record gives: V gene, CDR3 length, CDR3 protein.

TRBV6-5 | 13 | CASKGSSNTEAFF
TRBV6-2/TRBV6-3 | 15 | CASSLTSVAYNEQFF
TRBV7-2 | 14 | CASSFDISYNEQFF
TRBV7-9 | 14 | CASSFSRAGNTIYF
TRBV4-3 | 16 | CASSQQRDGYNSPLHF
TRBV9 | 15 | CASSPRPDSGNTIYF
TRBV6-5 | 14 | CAGAVVANTGELFF
TRBV18 | 13 | CASSPRQVSPLHF
TRBV7-3 | 13 | CASSLQDRVDYTF
TRBV6-6 | 15 | CASSPVQGTNEKLFF
TRBV4-3 | 17 | CASSRGGTSGFQETQYF
TRBV2 | 14 | CASSPGTAYTEAFF
TRBV10-3 | 15 | CAISESTLSSYEQYF
TRBV9 | 16 | CASSPQGGRRFSEAFF
TRBV6-5 | 15 | CASSYSPGTYNEQFF
TRBV5-1 | 14 | CASSLSQGQETQYF
TRBV9 | 14 | CASSVRGAGNTIYF
TRBV7-9 | 15 | CASSSRDRAFYGYTF
TRBV7-9 | 18 | CASSPRTGPAATYNEQFF
TRBV18 | 13 | CASSQIEREKLFF
TRBV7-6 | 16 | CASSAGSVAGANVLTF
TRBV5-1 | 14 | CASSWGQSSTEAFF
TRBV13 | 15 | CASSVGTAGTDTQYF
TRBV7-2 | 15 | CASSEVSTPTQPQHF
TRBV5-6 | 15 | CASSHSQGENEKLFF
TRBV7-3 | 12 | CASSSTGTEAFF
TRBV7-2 | 16 | CASSLAGGMGLREQFF
TRBV4-3 | 14 | CASSQDPSGNTIYF
TRBV29-1 | 12 | CSVETVTDTQYF
TRBV5-5 | 14 | CASSQDRGNSPLHF
TRBV4-3 | 15 | CASSQDARQGYEQYF
TRBV10-3 | 15 | CAIRYDRVPYNEQFF
TRBV6-5 | 16 | CASSYRSGRRQETQYF
TRBV5-1 | 15 | CASSLGQATNYGYTF
TRBV6-5 | 13 | CASMGRTIDGYTF
TRBV18 | 13 | CASSPTSSYEQYF
TRBV30 | 15 | CAWTGGLAGHGELFF
TRBV13 | 12 | CASSHRQNEQYF
TRBV6-6 | 12 | CASSPLSYEQYF
TRBV2 | 14 | CASRANSGSGEQYF
TRBV9 | 15 | CASSRTSGRSDTQYF
TRBV9 | 15 | CASSVGRTTYNEQFF
TRBV28 | 15 | CASSPPVGGYTEAFF
TRBV5-6 | 17 | CASSSEQDALAKNIQYF
TRBV19 | 17 | CASSRGRDVDSGNTIYF
TRBV5-6 | 15 | CASTPSPGEGYEQYF
TRBV7-2 | 17 | CASSIQGRSSGANVLTF
TRBV14 | 15 | CASSRRQVLDTEAFF
TRBV5-1 | 15 | CASSYGPRYQETQYF
TRBV10-3 | 19 | CAISPGLAGALYSTDTQYF
TRBV19 | 14 | CASSAKTQGTEAFF
TRBV10-2 | 14 | CASSPRGQTYEQYF
TRBV12-3/TRBV12-4 | 13 | CASSLDTGGPQHF
TRBV14 | 14 | CASSPSPRSTEAFF
TRBV20-1 | 14 | CSASPPAVNYGYTF
TRBV5-4 | 14 | CASSLGRYTGELFF
TRBV2 | 13 | CASLPAGGTEAFF
TRBV19 | 15 | CASSPDRVGADTQYF
TRBV5-1 | 14 | CASSPDRLREKLFF
TRBV24-1 | 12 | CASSRSNQPQHF